These 3 T cell receptor beta chains originate from one sample sequenced in a study of shared clonotypes between healthy human individuals. Some clones are missing from TCRdb's copy, which holds only in-frame ones; the method was immunoSEQ multiplex PCR. The sample records a few million clones, around 95% being singletons. The sequencing sample was made of naive CD4+ T cells sorted from blood. Noted subset: CD45RA+ positively selected. The receptors originated from a man in his late teens or twenties in good health.

Concerning this clone itself: Other DNA sequences in this sample translate to the same CDR3. V is TRBV30 and J is TRBJ2-7, with D perhaps matching TRBD2 (6 bases). CDR1 is GTSNPN and CDR2 is SVGIG in the germline V gene (reference sequence). Trimming pared 2 bases from V and 2 bases from J, leaving 10 bases between. CDR3 length: 13 amino acids. The CDR3 sequence is CAWSSGGAYEQYF. The CDR3 bases are TGTGCCTGGAGTTCTGGCGGGGCCTACGAGCAGTACTTC.

About this clone itself: The sample holds other DNA sequences that translate to the same CDR3. The DNA of the CDR3 is TGTGCCAGCAGCACGGACAGGGGATCTTACAATGAGCAGTTCTTC. Translating it yields CASSTDRGSYNEQFF. The chain has TRBV7-2 and TRBJ2-1; TRBD1 agrees at 9 bases. V trimming: 5 bases; J trimming: 4 bases; junction bases outside the gene matches: 6. Germline values: CDR1 SGHTA, CDR2 FQGNSA. There are 15 residues in the CDR3. The complete variable domain, with remaining parts taken from reference TRBV7-2 and TRBJ2-1, reads GAGVSQSPSNKVTEKGKDVELRCDPISGHTALYWYRQSLGQGLEFLIYFQGNSAPDKSGLPSDRFSAERTGGSVSTLTIQRTQQEDSAVYLCASSTDRGSYNEQFFGPGTRLTVL.

V usage is TRBV7-6 and J usage is TRBJ1-1, with D possibly TRBD1 on 5 matching bases. The CDR3 contains 16 residues. Trimming left V 0 bases short and J 0 bases short, with 11 bases between. CDR1 and CDR2 from the germline V gene are SGHVS and FNYEAQ. CDR3 in DNA: TGTGCCAGCAGCTTAGCTACAGGATTCATGAACACTGAAGCTTTCTTT. It is translated as CASSLATGFMNTEAFF.